The 19 T cell receptor beta chains in this list originate from one sample, sequenced in a study of T cell changes during pregnancy in multiple sclerosis. Using immunoSEQ multiplex PCR, the repertoire was profiled, and TCRdb retains in-frame clones only, with some absent. The table records 80,000 to 95,000 clones, 80% to 95% of them present only once. Here the sequenced sample was peripheral blood, taken in the third trimester of pregnancy. These receptors were collected from a female donor in good health, enrolled as a control in a pregnancy study.

V usage is TRBV29-1 and J usage is TRBJ2-7, with 8 bases that match TRBD2. Germline-derived CDR1 and CDR2 are SQVTM and ANQGSEA. CDR3 length equals 12 residues. V was pared by 7 bases and J by 6 bases, with 8 bases of the junction left unmatched. The DNA of the CDR3 is TGCAGCGCCAGCGGGAGTCTTGGCGAGCAGTACTTC. Translation gives CSASGSLGEQYF.

A note on this clone: Its ends do not fully match the called genes, so a read error is possible. CDR3 sequence reads: CASSPRTSRPVF. CDR3 in DNA: TGTGCCAGCAGCCCCCGGACTAGCCGCCCGGTCTTC. The chain employs TRBV7-2 and TRBJ2-1, with 8 bases aligning to TRBD2. This CDR3 comprises 12 residues. Germline assignment: CDR1 SGHTA and CDR2 FQGNSA.

This clone was seen just once. This rearrangement joins TRBV27 to TRBJ1-5; 8 bases are a match to TRBD1. With 6 bases clipped from V and 1 base from J, the junction kept 11 bases outside the gene matches. The CDR3 is made up of 17 amino acids. The germline gives CDR1 MNHEY, CDR2 SMNVEV (reference sequence). CDR3 in DNA: TGTGCCAGCAGACCGGAGCCCTGGACAGGGAGCAATCAGCCCCAGCATTTT. It yields the protein CASRPEPWTGSNQPQHF.

V and J are TRBV9 and TRBJ1-2, with a possible D match to TRBD1 (5 bases). Germline V gene data show CDR1 as SGDLS and CDR2 as YYNGEE. V was trimmed by 0 bases and J by 5 bases, leaving 11 bases between them. The CDR3 length is 14 residues. The CDR3 region has the DNA TGTGCCAGCAGCGTAGCTACCAGGGATTATGGCTACACCTTC. Its translation: CASSVATRDYGYTF. Using reference TRBV9 and TRBJ1-2 for the parts outside the CDR3, the full variable domain is DSGVTQTPKHLITATGQRVTLRCSPRSGDLSVYWYQQSLDQGLQFLIQYYNGEERAKGNILERFSAQQFPDLHSELNLSSLELGDSALYFCASSVATRDYGYTFGSGTRLTVV.

The J gene is TRBJ1-2, the V gene TRBV10-3; 10 positions match TRBD1. In germline, CDR1 is ENHRY, CDR2 SYGVKD. CDR3 length: 15 amino acids. J lost 2 bases, V lost 5 bases, and 5 bases had no gene match. As DNA, the CDR3 is TGTGCCATCAGTCCCGGGACAGGGGAAAACTATGGCTACACCTTC. As protein: CAISPGTGENYGYTF.

The chain uses TRBV5-1 and TRBJ1-2, with D possibly being TRBD1 (5 bases). The CDR3 extends over 13 amino acids. Deletions cut 0 bases from V and 6 bases from J, with 9 bases between. Germline lookup yields CDR1 SGHRS and CDR2 YFSETQ. CDR3 nucleotide sequence: TGCGCCAGCAGCTTGGGGGGGGTGGATGGCTACACCTTC. It translates to CASSLGGVDGYTF. Full variable domain (outside the CDR3, taken from reference TRBV5-1 and TRBJ1-2): KAGVTQTPRYLIKTRGQQVTLSCSPISGHRSVSWYQQTPGQGLQFLFEYFSETQRNKGNFPGRFSGRQFSNSRSEMNVSTLELGDSALYLCASSLGGVDGYTFGSGTRLTVV.

This rearrangement joins TRBV28 to TRBJ2-6; 8 positions agree with TRBD1. Germline trimming cut 5 bases from V and 3 bases from J; bases unmatched to any gene: 6. Germline V gene lookup returns CDR1 MDHEN and CDR2 SYDVKM. This CDR3 is built from 16 residues. The CDR3, as DNA: TGTGCCAGCAGTAGGCCAGGGGGCTATGGGGCCAACGTCCTGACTTTC. Translating gives CASSRPGGYGANVLTF.

This clone was recorded only once. V is TRBV6-6 and J is TRBJ2-2, with TRBD1 matching over 8 bases. Germline V gene sequence: CDR1 MNHNY, CDR2 SVGAGI (reference sequence). V lost 6 bases and J lost 7; bases outside the gene matches: 4. The CDR3 is 13 residues long. CDR3 DNA sequence: TGTGCCAGCAGGACAGGGGCGGGCGGGGAGCTGTTTTTT. This sequence encodes CASRTGAGGELFF.

The chain uses TRBV7-9 and TRBJ2-1; TRBD1 aligns across 8 bases. The CDR3 loop spans 13 amino acids. The V gene's germline CDR1 is SEHNR and CDR2 FQNEAQ (reference sequence). The trim removed 9 bases at V and 7 bases at J, leaving 8 bases unmatched. The CDR3 loop reads CARGQGAGNEQFF. CDR3 nucleotide sequence: TGTGCCAGGGGGCAGGGGGCCGGAAATGAGCAGTTCTTC.

J is TRBJ2-7 and V is TRBV2, with a weak D call TRBD1 (6 bases). The V and J ends lost 8 bases and 7 bases respectively, with 15 bases between them. Germline V gene data show CDR1 as SNHLY and CDR2 as FYNNEI. This CDR3 is 12 amino acids long. Here the CDR3 reads CASAPGAREQYF. The CDR3, as DNA: TGTGCCAGCGCCCCAGGGGCGAGGGAGCAGTACTTC.

The V call is TRBV7-2, the J call TRBJ1-2; the D gene is possibly TRBD1 (6 bases). The CDR3 spans 16 residues. V shed 5 bases and J shed 1 base, with 17 bases lying between them. Germline CDR1 SGHTA, CDR2 FQGNSA. In DNA, the CDR3 is TGTGCCAGCAGCCCCCGCACAGGGAGACTTAACTATGGCTACACCTTC. Translated, it gives CASSPRTGRLNYGYTF.

This chain links TRBV27 with TRBJ2-1, with D maybe TRBD2 (5 bases). Germline assignment: CDR1 MNHEY and CDR2 SMNVEV (reference sequence). Trimming removed 8 bases from V and 0 bases from J, with 14 bases in between. The CDR3 runs to 15 residues. CDR3 nucleotides: TGTGCCAGCTCCTTAGTTACTAGCTCCTACAATGAGCAGTTCTTC. This gives the protein CASSLVTSSYNEQFF.

This chain connects TRBV7-2 to TRBJ2-5, with TRBD2 identical over 7 bases. Per germline, CDR1 SGHTA and CDR2 FQGNSA. The V and J ends lost 4 bases and 5 bases, in that order; junction bases with no gene match: 10. This CDR3 comprises 15 residues. In DNA, the CDR3 is TGTGCCAGCAGCTCACGGGGGAGGGCCACGGAGACCCAGTACTTC. It yields the protein CASSSRGRATETQYF. Together with reference TRBV7-2 and TRBJ2-5, the CDR3 gives the full variable domain: GAGVSQSPSNKVTEKGKDVELRCDPISGHTALYWYRQSLGQGLEFLIYFQGNSAPDKSGLPSDRFSAERTGGSVSTLTIQRTQQEDSAVYLCASSSRGRATETQYFGPGTRLLVL.

The genes are TRBV28 and TRBJ2-5, with D unclear. CDR1 MDHEN and CDR2 SYDVKM come from the germline V gene. CDR3 length equals 11 residues. Trimming removed 5 bases from V and 1 base from J, with 2 bases in between. CDR3: CASSLQETQYF. The CDR3 coding sequence is TGTGCCAGCAGTCTCCAAGAGACCCAGTACTTC.

The genes are TRBV6-6 and TRBJ1-4, with a possible D match to TRBD1 (6 bases). The CDR3 length is 15 residues. Trimming removed 8 bases at V and 6 bases at J, with 19 bases between. Germline V lookup: CDR1 MNHNY, CDR2 SVGAGI (reference sequence). In nucleotides, the CDR3 is TGTGCCAGCCTCATCCCGGGAGGGGGAGATGAAAAACTGTTTTTT. It yields the protein CASLIPGGGDEKLFF.

The V and J genes are TRBV28 and TRBJ2-3; D may be TRBD1 (5 bases). Trimming shortened V by 4 bases and J by 0 bases, and 8 bases separated the two germline ends. The CDR3 runs to 14 residues. Germline V CDR1 and CDR2: MDHEN, SYDVKM. CDR3 residues: CASSWGSSTDTQYF. DNA for the CDR3: TGTGCCAGCAGTTGGGGCAGTAGCACAGATACGCAGTATTTT. Complete variable domain (other parts from reference TRBV28 and TRBJ2-3): DVKVTQSSRYLVKRTGEKVFLECVQDMDHENMFWYRQDPGLGLRLIYFSYDVKMKEKGDIPEGYSVSREKKERFSLILESASTNQTSMYLCASSWGSSTDTQYFGPGTRLTVL.

V gene TRBV28 combines with J gene TRBJ1-2; no clear D gene. Germline V lookup: CDR1 MDHEN, CDR2 SYDVKM. Deletions cut 6 bases from V and 3 bases from J, with 17 bases between. This CDR3 contains 15 residues. For the CDR3, the DNA is TGTGCCAGCAGCCTAGCGATTGGTATCGACTATGGCTACACCTTC. As protein: CASSLAIGIDYGYTF.

CDR3 sequence reads: CASSYVGGPAGELFF. CDR3 coding DNA: TGTGCCAGCAGTTACGTTGGCGGTCCCGCCGGGGAGCTGTTTTTT. V is TRBV6-5 and J is TRBJ2-2; D not resolved. The V end lost 2 bases, the J end lost 6 bases, and 13 bases lay between the germline ends. The CDR3 runs to 15 residues. CDR1 and CDR2 from the germline V gene are MNHEY and SVGAGI.

This clone showed up just a few times. This chain joins TRBV18 and TRBJ2-3; 7 bases align to TRBD2. This CDR3 spans 15 amino acids. J lost 6 bases, V lost 3 bases, and 9 bases had no gene match. The V gene's germline CDR1 is KGHSH and CDR2 LQKENI. Here the CDR3 reads CASSPRGEGTDTQYF. CDR3 nucleotide sequence: TGTGCCAGCTCACCTCGTGGGGAGGGGACGGATACGCAGTATTTT.